The 27 T cell receptor beta chains below all came from one sample that was sequenced in a study of graft-versus-host responses after intestinal transplantation. Sequencing used immunoSEQ multiplex PCR; TCRdb keeps in-frame clones, though not all of them. Found here are 65,000 to 90,000 clones, roughly 90% of them singletons; the top ten hold about 2.7%. Their antigen targets remain unknown. Material: unstimulated CD8+ T cells sorted from spleen or lymph node cells, obtained before intestinal transplant. All receptors derive from a human donor who received an intestinal transplant.

This clone is medium-sized. The chain recombines TRBV5-6 with TRBJ2-7, with no clear D. Germline CDR1 and CDR2: SGHDT and YYEEEE. V was pared by 3 bases and J by 0 bases, with 10 bases between. CDR3 length: 14 amino acids. Written as DNA, the CDR3 is TGTGCCAGCAGCTGTGACTCTTTCTCCTACGAGCAGTACTTC. Its protein product is CASSCDSFSYEQYF.

This chain links TRBV4-1 with TRBJ2-1; unclear D gene. Trimming removed 0 bases at V and 8 bases at J, with 5 bases between. This CDR3 has 12 residues. Germline CDR1 reads MGHRA; CDR2 reads YSYEKL. The CDR3 bases are TGCGCCAGCAGCCAAGATCAGTATGAGCAGTTCTTC. Translation gives CASSQDQYEQFF.

The chain links TRBV7-9 to TRBJ2-3; 10 bases match TRBD2. This CDR3 region has 15 residues. J was trimmed by 4 bases and V by 5 bases; bases with no gene match: 6. Germline V lookup: CDR1 SEHNR, CDR2 FQNEAQ (reference sequence). CDR3 sequence: CASSGGGTSADTQYF. In DNA form, the CDR3 reads TGTGCCAGCAGCGGGGGGGGGACTAGCGCAGATACGCAGTATTTT.

The chain uses TRBV7-9 and TRBJ2-2; 7 bases fit TRBD1. CDR3 length: 16 amino acids. Per the germline V gene, CDR1 is SEHNR and CDR2 is FQNEAQ (reference sequence). J was trimmed by 5 bases and V by 5 bases; bases with no gene match: 11. CDR3 sequence (DNA): TGTGCCAGCAGCCGTTGGGTGACAGGGTCGACCGGGGAGCTGTTTTTT. It is translated as CASSRWVTGSTGELFF.

The CDR3 nucleotides are TGTGCCAGCAGTGCCGACGGTGATTTGAGGGACACTGAAGCTTTCTTT. Protein: CASSADGDLRDTEAFF. The chain couples TRBV28 to TRBJ1-1; unclear D gene. Germline-derived CDR1 and CDR2 are MDHEN and SYDVKM. V was shortened by 5 bases and J by 3 bases, with 19 bases between the two germline ends. The CDR3 extends over 16 amino acids.

This rearrangement joins TRBV7-8 to TRBJ1-1; D is perhaps TRBD1 (6 bases). CDR3 length: 15 amino acids. Between the trimmed V and J ends, which lost 5 bases and 3 bases, there was a span of 16 bases. The germline V gene encodes CDR1 SGHVS and CDR2 FQNEAQ. CDR3 sequence (DNA): TGTGCCAGCAGCCCCAACAGAGGGGGGGACACTGAAGCTTTCTTT. This codes for CASSPNRGGDTEAFF.

The chain is built from TRBV5-6 and TRBJ1-1, with D possibly matching TRBD1 (5 bases). The CDR3 has 15 amino acids. Germline assignment: CDR1 SGHDT and CDR2 YYEEEE. The ends were cut back, 0 bases at V and 1 base at J, with 10 bases in the middle. The CDR3 spells CASSLVGRGNTEAFF. The CDR3 bases are TGTGCCAGCAGCTTGGTCGGGAGGGGGAACACTGAAGCTTTCTTT.

This sequence joins TRBV5-1 and TRBJ2-5; TRBD2 matches 11 bases. V was pared by 3 bases and J by 4 bases, with 5 bases of the junction left unmatched. This CDR3 region has 15 residues. Germline V gene data show CDR1 as SGHRS and CDR2 as YFSETQ. The CDR3 nucleotides read TGCGCCAGCAGCTCTGGAGGGACTAGCGGAGAGACCCAGTACTTC. Translating gives CASSSGGTSGETQYF.

The chain combines TRBV5-4 with TRBJ2-1, with 9 bases matching TRBD2. The CDR3 covers 15 residues. The germline gives CDR1 SGHNT, CDR2 YYREEE (reference sequence). After removal of 4 bases from V and 3 bases from J, the junction contained 5 bases not matched to a gene. CDR3 protein: CASSPTSGSYNEQFF. For the CDR3, the DNA is TGTGCCAGCAGCCCGACTAGCGGCAGCTACAATGAGCAGTTCTTC. The entire variable domain, with the rest obtained from reference TRBV5-4 and TRBJ2-1, is as follows: ETGVTQSPTHLIKTRGQQVTLRCSSQSGHNTVSWYQQALGQGPQFIFQYYREEENGRGNFPPRFSGLQFPNYSSELNVNALELDDSALYLCASSPTSGSYNEQFFGPGTRLTVL.

The chain links TRBV2 to TRBJ2-2; D not certain. The CDR3 is 15 residues long. The ends were cut back, 3 bases at V and 4 bases at J, with 12 bases in the middle. Germline CDR1 SNHLY, CDR2 FYNNEI. In DNA form, the CDR3 reads TGTGCCAGCAGTGATGGCAGAACCCTCACCGGGGAGCTGTTTTTT. It translates to CASSDGRTLTGELFF.

In this sample, this clone turned up a few times. At one boundary the junction diverges from the germline segment, which might be a read error. The rearrangement uses TRBV2 and TRBJ1-6; no firm D call. This CDR3 region has 13 residues. Germline values: CDR1 SNHLY, CDR2 FYNNEI. The CDR3 DNA follows: TGTGTCAGCAGTGCTAGTGTTAATTCACCCCTCCACTTT. Its translation: CVSSASVNSPLHF. The whole variable domain, remainder taken from reference TRBV2 and TRBJ1-6, is EPEVTQTPSHQVTQMGQEVILRCVPISNHLYFYWYRQILGQKVEFLVSFYNNEISEKSEIFDDQFSVERPDGSNFTLKIRSTKLEDSAMYFCVSSASVNSPLHFGNGTRLTVT.

The chain carries TRBV6-5 and TRBJ1-4, with D unresolved. CDR1 MNHEY and CDR2 SVGAGI come from the germline V gene. V gave up 6 bases and J gave up 4 bases, with 9 bases separating them. The length of the CDR3 is 13 residues. The CDR3 spells CASRSRNNEKLFF. In DNA, the CDR3 is TGTGCCAGCAGATCCAGAAATAATGAAAAACTGTTTTTT.

V usage is TRBV7-9 and J usage is TRBJ2-2, with a possible D match to TRBD1 (6 bases). CDR3 size: 16 residues. Between the trimmed V and J ends, which lost 2 bases and 3 bases, there was a span of 13 bases. Per germline, CDR1 SEHNR and CDR2 FQNEAQ (reference sequence). This CDR3 is CASSLNRDRYTGELFF. The CDR3 DNA is TGTGCCAGCAGCTTAAACAGGGATCGCTACACCGGGGAGCTGTTTTTT.

The chain has TRBV2 and TRBJ2-5; D is perhaps TRBD1 (6 bases). The CDR3 totals 13 residues. CDR1 SNHLY and CDR2 FYNNEI come from the germline V gene. The V end was cut by 6 bases, the J end by 1 base, with 9 bases between. CDR3 coding DNA: TGTGCCAGCAGCGTAGGGGGCCAAGAGACCCAGTACTTC. Protein sequence: CASSVGGQETQYF.

This chain links TRBV19 with TRBJ1-1; D is possibly TRBD1 (6 bases). The CDR3 is 17 amino acids. V was clipped by 3 bases and J by 1 base, with 18 bases between them. Germline CDR1 and CDR2: LNHDA and SQIVND (reference sequence). CDR3 coding DNA: TGTGCCAGTAGTATCGACCCACAGGGAGAGGGGAACACTGAAGCTTTCTTT. Translation gives CASSIDPQGEGNTEAFF.

This chain connects TRBV6-6 to TRBJ2-6; TRBD2 agrees at 7 bases. This CDR3 has 14 residues. Germline V gene data show CDR1 as MNHNY and CDR2 as SVGAGI (reference sequence). After removal of 11 bases from V and 1 base from J, the junction contained 5 bases not matched to a gene. Here the CDR3 reads CAGRGVSGANVLTF. CDR3 bases: TGTGCCGGTCGGGGGGTTTCTGGGGCCAACGTCCTGACTTTC.

CDR3 in DNA: TGTGCCAGCAGTACTAGCGGCTACAATGAGCAGTTCTTC. Protein sequence: CASSTSGYNEQFF. V gene TRBV27 combines with J gene TRBJ2-1; 8 nucleotides match TRBD2. Germline CDR1 and CDR2: MNHEY and SMNVEV (reference sequence). The CDR3 consists of 13 residues. After removal of 5 bases from V and 3 bases from J, the junction contained 0 bases not matched to a gene.

This rearrangement joins TRBV28 to TRBJ2-2; no clear D. Germline V gives CDR1 MDHEN, CDR2 SYDVKM. The CDR3 runs to 14 residues. Trimming left V 3 bases short and J 2 bases short, with 7 bases between. The CDR3 loop reads CASSLTSNTGELFF. The CDR3 region has the DNA TGTGCCAGCAGTTTGACATCAAACACCGGGGAGCTGTTTTTT.

This chain connects TRBV28 to TRBJ2-3; 14 bases are a match to TRBD2. Germline assignment: CDR1 MDHEN and CDR2 SYDVKM. CDR3 length: 20 amino acids. With 7 bases clipped from V and 7 bases from J, the junction kept 22 bases outside the gene matches. The CDR3 region has the DNA TGTGCCAGCACTCCCCCTCGGGACGGGGGACTAGCGGGAGATCGATATACGCAGTATTTT. Encoded protein: CASTPPRDGGLAGDRYTQYF.

The gene calls are TRBV4-2 and TRBJ2-1; 12 bases fit TRBD1. The CDR3 is 16 residues long. Germline trimming cut 4 bases from V and 8 bases from J; bases unmatched to any gene: 9. Per the germline V gene, CDR1 is LGHNA and CDR2 is YNFKEQ. CDR3 nucleotides: TGTGCCAGCAGCCTGCGGCCGGGACAGGGGGCGGATGAGCAGTTCTTC. This gives the protein CASSLRPGQGADEQFF.

The V gene is TRBV7-9, the J gene TRBJ2-7; 7 bases match TRBD1. This CDR3 has 15 residues. The germline CDR1 and CDR2 sequences are SEHNR and FQNEAQ (reference sequence). V dropped 3 bases and J dropped 4; count of bases not matched to a gene: 9. The CDR3 nucleotides read TGTGCCAGCAGCTTCCGCCGGGACAGCCCGTACGAGCAGTACTTC. Protein: CASSFRRDSPYEQYF.

This sequence joins TRBV6-5 and TRBJ2-5; 10 bases are a match to TRBD2. This CDR3 has 15 amino acids. In germline, CDR1 is MNHEY, CDR2 SVGAGI. Unmatched junction bases numbered 2, after V lost 0 bases and J lost 4 bases. CDR3 sequence: CASSYSLAGGETQYF. The CDR3 DNA reads as TGTGCCAGCAGTTACTCGTTAGCGGGGGGAGAGACCCAGTACTTC.

The V and J genes are TRBV29-1 and TRBJ2-1; D gene unclear. The CDR3 is 14 amino acids. In germline, CDR1 is SQVTM, CDR2 ANQGSEA. Trimming took off 0 bases at V and 4 bases at J, with 10 bases between the two ends. CDR3 sequence: CSVEDPPTYNEQFF. DNA of the CDR3: TGCAGCGTTGAAGATCCCCCTACTTACAATGAGCAGTTCTTC.

The V call is TRBV27, the J call TRBJ2-3, with D perhaps TRBD1 (6 bases). This CDR3 has 15 residues. Trimming took 6 bases from V and 3 from J, leaving 16 bases between them. Germline loops: CDR1 MNHEY, CDR2 SMNVEV (reference sequence). The CDR3, as DNA: TGTGCCAGCAGCCCGGGACAACTCTTAACAGATACGCAGTATTTT. It codes for CASSPGQLLTDTQYF.

The rearrangement links TRBV27 to TRBJ2-7, with D perhaps TRBD2 (5 bases). The germline V gene encodes CDR1 MNHEY and CDR2 SMNVEV (reference sequence). The ends were cut back, 1 base at V and 2 bases at J, with 9 bases in the middle. This CDR3 contains 14 residues. The CDR3 nucleotides read TGTGCCAGCAGTTTATACCCGGGGACCTACGAGCAGTACTTC. Protein product: CASSLYPGTYEQYF.

The chain carries TRBV28 and TRBJ2-1; maybe TRBD1 (5 bases). In germline, CDR1 is MDHEN, CDR2 SYDVKM. The CDR3 sequence is 14 residues long. The V end was cut by 3 bases, the J end by 8 bases, with 14 bases between. Here the CDR3 DNA reads TGTGCCAGCAGTTTCCGGTGGGGCCGGTATGAGCAGTTCTTC. This translates into CASSFRWGRYEQFF.

J is TRBJ2-7 and V is TRBV5-6; TRBD2 might be the D (9 bases). Germline V gives CDR1 SGHDT, CDR2 YYEEEE. The CDR3 is made up of 15 amino acids. Trimming stripped 4 bases from V and 4 bases from J, with 18 bases between. Here the CDR3 DNA reads TGTGCCAGCAGCCAGGGGGCTAGCGGGATTTACGAGCAGTACTTC. It yields the protein CASSQGASGIYEQYF.